The T cell receptor beta chain described here comes from a study of cytomegalovirus exposure and HLA in healthy donors. Germline loops: CDR1 SGHRS, CDR2 YFSETQ. The CDR3 runs 15 residues. Losses at the gene ends were 0 bases for V and 5 bases for J; bases not matched to a gene: 6. Each of the donors was a healthy bone marrow donor. It was with 60 Vbeta and 13 Jbeta primers that the PCR ran. The protocol was immunoSEQ multiplex PCR, while the TCRdb copy is restricted to in-frame clones and leaves out a portion. The data hold about 71,000 clones, with about 70% observed a single time. The sample was PBMCs. J is TRBJ2-7 and V is TRBV5-1; TRBD1 agrees at 9 bases. The TCR was taken from a man between 40 and 49 years old in good health and CMV-seropositive. In DNA form, the CDR3 reads TGCGCCAGCAGCTTGGTCGGGACAGGGTCTCACGAGCAGTACTTC. Translating it yields CASSLVGTGSHEQYF.